This T cell receptor (beta chain) was captured by sequencing in a study of T cell responses to AZD1222 COVID-19 vaccine (dated by TCRdb to about 2021). A note on the overall study: A total of over 230 trial participants underwent TCR sequencing, of whom nearly 210 received two doses of AZD1222 and some 26 received two doses of the MenACWY control vaccine. Trial participants were enrolled by age into subgroups of 18-55, 56-69 and 70-plus years, and about 150, 27 and 61 TCR-sequenced participants, respectively, were included in these subgroups.

The germline V gene provides CDR1 KGHDR and CDR2 SFDVKD. Taken from cysteine to phenylalanine, the CDR3 has 16 residues. Left in the record is the CDR3 DNA by itself, 48 bases read in frame from the first base. The V end gives up 7 bases and the J end 10 bases, leaving 12 bases in the junction not matched to a gene. Study-wide conclusions, independent of this receptor: The whole spike protein was spanned by vaccine-associated CD4 TCRs, and dominant responses were seen in regions 160-218 and 743-854. Spike-specific TCR breadth and depth rose significantly after two AZD1222 doses compared with day 0 and with MenACWY recipients. Participants were mostly white British, with more females than males. The authors suggested clonal diversity may have been underestimated. Conclusions about previously exposed vaccinees were limited because only 6 or 7 AZD1222 recipients were SARS-CoV-2 seropositive at baseline. In the small 56-69-year group, the increase in depth fell short of significance, most likely because of low power. Because no day 14 peak-response samples were available, repertoires were characterized only after the peak T cell response. Epitopes outside the regions mutated in the B.1.351 and B.1.1.7 variants were reportedly recognized by nearly half of the unique spike-specific TCRs.

The label giving this sample's time point can be read as: about 28 days (+/-7) after the second vaccine dose. According to the study, the label for this sample's treatment or condition signals: meningococcal conjugate vaccine given as trial control. Vaccinee samples were obtained from the UK trials COV001 and COV002, which included a single-blind randomized controlled phase 2/3 trial of AZD1222 (ChAdOx1 nCoV-19) in healthy adults. For TCRbeta chain sequencing, PBMC samples from trial participants were taken at day 0 and at day 28 after the second dose. This clone occurred once. Its antigen is currently not known. No per-base quality is available; no much larger clone lies one base away. The CDR3 regions of human TCRbeta chains were analyzed by immunosequencing. Per the authors' processing: Repertoire TCRs were matched against a reference library of SARS-CoV-2-specific TCRs generated with the MIRA antigen-specificity platform. Breadth was defined as the fraction of unique TCRs that were SARS-CoV-2-associated, and depth was defined as the fraction of total T cells that were SARS-CoV-2-associated. Using the MIRA data, each spike-specific TCR was assigned both to the spike region to which the TCR was reactive and to a CD4 or CD8 class. Log10-transformed breadth and depth values were compared by one-way ANOVA with Sidak's multiple comparisons tests. TCRdb holds this immuneACCESS table with in-frame rearrangements only. Some clones are missing; in checked studies, unresolved V genes explain under half, and the rest has no known cause. Clonal size and the V and J genes are those of that table, whereas D and trimming came from the DNA. Present in this sample are roughly 70,000 clones, about 93% of which were seen just once. Of the sample, 6.3% falls within the top ten clones.

The source was peripheral blood, collected 28 days after the second dose of the MenACWY control vaccine. The chain is made from TRBV24-1 and TRBJ2-1, with 13 junctional bases fitting TRBD2. The sequence was collected from an adult who received the MenACWY meningococcal vaccine as a control. CDR3 loop: CATSETSGRNQHEQFF. Read as DNA, the sequence is TGTGCCACCAGCGAGACTAGCGGGAGGAATCAGCACGAGCAGTTCTTC.